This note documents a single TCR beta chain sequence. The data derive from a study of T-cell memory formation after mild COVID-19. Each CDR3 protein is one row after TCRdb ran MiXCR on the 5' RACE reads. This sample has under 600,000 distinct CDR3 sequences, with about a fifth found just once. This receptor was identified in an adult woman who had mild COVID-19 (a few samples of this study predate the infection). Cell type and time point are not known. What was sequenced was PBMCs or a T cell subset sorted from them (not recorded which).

The CDR3 sequence is CASSIQGTLNTEAFF. CDR3 coding DNA: TGTGCCAGTAGTATCCAAGGGACATTGAACACTGAAGCTTTCTTT. J is TRBJ1-1 and V is TRBV19, with D perhaps matching TRBD1 (6 bases). The CDR3 has 15 amino acids. V gave up 3 bases and J gave up 0 bases, with 11 bases separating them. Per the germline V gene, CDR1 is LNHDA and CDR2 is SQIVND (reference sequence).